A single sample is the source of the 19 T cell receptor beta chains below, sequenced in a study of T cells in Graves' hyperthyroidism and ophthalmopathy. Amplification of TCR beta CDR3 regions used RNA as the template. TCR CDR3 underwent first-round RT-PCR with the HTBI primer set. MiXCR, applied by TCRdb to the multiplex PCR reads, yields one record per CDR3 protein. The sample consists of 500,000 to 600,000 distinct CDR3 sequences, over 15% of them appearing once. Sequenced: blood. Receptors originate from a woman aged 18-29 years with Graves' hyperthyroidism.

In its sample, this clonotype was seen many times. The rearrangement uses TRBV18 and TRBJ2-1; possible D gene TRBD2, 5 bases. The CDR3 is 16 residues long. V was shortened by 3 bases and J by 5 bases, with 17 bases between the two germline ends. In germline, CDR1 is KGHSH, CDR2 LQKENI. The CDR3 sequence: CASSPVDYQQNNEQFF. The CDR3 DNA reads as TGTGCCAGCTCACCTGTAGACTACCAACAGAACAATGAGCAGTTCTTC.

This clonotype came up a few times. The chain's CDR3 is CASSLRTSGRDEQFF. CDR3 nucleotide sequence: TGTGCCAGCAGCCTAAGGACTAGCGGACGCGATGAGCAGTTCTTC. This chain connects TRBV5-4 to TRBJ2-1; TRBD2 aligns across 10 bases. The trim removed 4 bases at V and 8 bases at J, leaving 9 bases unmatched. From germline, CDR1 is SGHNT and CDR2 YYREEE (reference sequence). This CDR3 is built from 15 residues. The complete variable domain, with remaining parts taken from reference TRBV5-4 and TRBJ2-1, reads ETGVTQSPTHLIKTRGQQVTLRCSSQSGHNTVSWYQQALGQGPQFIFQYYREEENGRGNFPPRFSGLQFPNYSSELNVNALELDDSALYLCASSLRTSGRDEQFFGPGTRLTVL.

In this sample, this clonotype turned up many times. The V gene is TRBV7-9, the J gene TRBJ2-1; 9 bases map to TRBD1. The CDR3 has 15 residues. Germline assignment: CDR1 SEHNR and CDR2 FQNEAQ (reference sequence). The J segment lost 4 bases and the V segment lost 3 bases, leaving 4 bases of the junction unmatched. The CDR3 is CASSFEQGAYNEQFF. As DNA, the CDR3 is TGTGCCAGCAGCTTTGAACAGGGGGCGTACAATGAGCAGTTCTTC.

This rearrangement joins TRBV10-1 to TRBJ1-2, with no clear D. Germline lookup yields CDR1 WNHNN and CDR2 SYGVQD (reference sequence). The V gene lost 3 bases and the J gene lost 5 bases, with 7 bases spanning the gap. The CDR3 loop spans 12 amino acids. The DNA for the CDR3 is TGCGCCAGCAGTGACCAGGCTTATGGCTACACCTTC. Amino acids: CASSDQAYGYTF.

Written as DNA, the CDR3 is TGCGCCAGCAGCTTGACAACAGGGGGCATTAATGAAAAACTGTTTTTT. It translates to CASSLTTGGINEKLFF. J is TRBJ1-4 and V is TRBV5-1; TRBD1 aligns across 9 bases. CDR1 is SGHRS, CDR2 YFSETQ, per germline. The junction had 5 bases not matched to a gene; V was cut back by 1 base and J by 4 bases. The length of the CDR3 is 16 residues.

This clonotype was recorded at least ten times. The chain uses TRBV20-1 and TRBJ2-7; the match to TRBD2 covers 7 bases. The germline V gene encodes CDR1 DFQATT and CDR2 SNEGSKA (reference sequence). Unmatched junction bases numbered 4, after V lost 2 bases and J lost 3 bases. This CDR3 contains 13 residues. CDR3 sequence (DNA): TGCAGTGCTAGACGTCTAGCGGTCTACGAGCAGTACTTC. Its protein product is CSARRLAVYEQYF.

This clonotype occurred a few times. The V call is TRBV5-1, the J call TRBJ1-3; 7 bases align to TRBD1. Germline trimming cut 0 bases from V and 1 base from J; bases unmatched to any gene: 4. There are 16 residues in the CDR3. Germline V gene lookup returns CDR1 SGHRS and CDR2 YFSETQ. CDR3 region: CASSLGQGTSGNTIYF. CDR3 nucleotide sequence: TGCGCCAGCAGCTTGGGACAGGGAACTTCTGGAAACACCATATATTTT.

Many counts were recorded for this clonotype. The chain links TRBV28 to TRBJ2-5; D gene unclear. There are 13 residues in the CDR3. V lost 5 bases and J 5 bases, leaving 12 bases between the germline ends. CDR1 is MDHEN, CDR2 SYDVKM, per germline. The CDR3 is CASSPSSDETQYF. In nucleotides, the CDR3 is TGTGCCAGCAGTCCTTCCAGCGATGAGACCCAGTACTTC.

This clonotype was detected only a few times. J is TRBJ2-7 and V is TRBV2; D is tentatively TRBD1 or TRBD2 (5 bases each). V lost 6 bases and J lost 1, with 13 bases in between. Per the germline V gene, CDR1 is SNHLY and CDR2 is FYNNEI. The CDR3 covers 14 residues. The CDR3 reads CASRNEGRSYEQYF. DNA of the CDR3: TGTGCCAGCAGAAACGAGGGACGGTCCTACGAGCAGTACTTC.

This clonotype was detected many times. The chain employs TRBV30 and TRBJ2-1; 8 bases fit TRBD2. Losses at the gene ends were 2 bases for V and 3 bases for J; bases not matched to a gene: 6. Germline CDR1 is GTSNPN and CDR2 is SVGIG (reference sequence). The CDR3 sequence is 15 residues long. The CDR3 sequence is CAWSPAGVDYNEQFF. In DNA form, the CDR3 reads TGTGCCTGGAGTCCAGCGGGAGTGGACTACAATGAGCAGTTCTTC.

This clonotype has just a few counts. The chain employs TRBV7-2 and TRBJ1-6, with 7 bases lining up with TRBD1. CDR3 size: 14 residues. Trimming removed 6 bases from V and 8 bases from J; junction bases left unmatched: 7. CDR1 is SGHTA and CDR2 is FQGNSA in the germline V gene. The CDR3 bases are TGTGCCAGCAGTAGAACAGGGGCTGATTCACCCCTCCACTTT. It encodes CASSRTGADSPLHF.

This sequence joins TRBV12-3 or TRBV12-4 and TRBJ2-1; 13 bases fit TRBD2. This CDR3 is built from 14 residues. V lost 6 bases and J lost 9; bases outside the gene matches: 5. In DNA, the CDR3 is TGTGCCAGCAGAAAGGGACTAGCGGGGCTTGAGCAGTTCTTC. Protein: CASRKGLAGLEQFF.

The CDR3 here is CASRVPGQGWTDTQYF. CDR3 bases: TGTGCCAGCAGAGTCCCGGGACAGGGTTGGACAGATACGCAGTATTTT. The chain has TRBV12-3 or TRBV12-4 and TRBJ2-3; 9 bases agree with TRBD1. V trimming: 6 bases; J trimming: 3 bases; junction bases outside the gene matches: 10. CDR3 length: 16 residues.

This clonotype was seen a few times. The chain is built from TRBV3-1 and TRBJ1-2; TRBD1 is a possible D gene (5 bases). V was trimmed by 0 bases and J by 3 bases, leaving 14 bases between them. The CDR3 spans 16 residues. Germline V gene lookup returns CDR1 LGHDT and CDR2 YNNKEL (reference sequence). The CDR3 DNA is TGTGCCAGCAGCCAAGATTCCGGGGGTACGGACTATGGCTACACCTTC. It codes for CASSQDSGGTDYGYTF.

This clonotype was counted ten times or more. The genes are TRBV5-1 and TRBJ2-3; tentatively, D is TRBD1 (6 bases). Germline V lookup: CDR1 SGHRS, CDR2 YFSETQ. This CDR3 has 14 amino acids. The V end lost 7 bases, the J end lost 2 bases, and 14 bases lay between the germline ends. Here the CDR3 reads CASAGVNPTDTQYF. As DNA, the CDR3 is TGCGCCAGCGCAGGGGTTAACCCCACAGATACGCAGTATTTT.

This clonotype came up once. The V and J genes are TRBV20-1 and TRBJ2-7; unclear D gene. The CDR3 runs 15 residues. Germline V gene lookup returns CDR1 DFQATT and CDR2 SNEGSKA (reference sequence). V dropped 0 bases and J dropped 0 bases, with 12 bases sitting between them. Here the CDR3 DNA reads TGCAGTGCTAGAGATCCTGCGTATAGCTCCTACGAGCAGTACTTC. Translation: CSARDPAYSSYEQYF.

This clonotype was seen at least ten times. This chain uses TRBV7-9 with TRBJ2-2; a weak D match, TRBD2 (6 bases). V was shortened by 4 bases and J by 4 bases, with 13 bases between the two germline ends. CDR1 and CDR2 from the germline V gene are SEHNR and FQNEAQ (reference sequence). The CDR3 covers 15 residues. CDR3 bases: TGTGCCAGCAGCTGGAAGACTAGTTTCACCGGGGAGCTGTTTTTT. This encodes CASSWKTSFTGELFF.

There are many counts of this clonotype. The chain couples TRBV20-1 to TRBJ2-7; tentatively, D is TRBD1 (5 bases). Trimming left V 3 bases short and J 2 bases short, with 8 bases between. The CDR3 extends over 12 amino acids. The germline gives CDR1 DFQATT, CDR2 SNEGSKA (reference sequence). The CDR3 is CSARLGAYEQYF. CDR3 nucleotide sequence: TGCAGTGCTAGGTTAGGGGCCTACGAGCAGTACTTC.

This clonotype was counted ten times or more. V and J are TRBV27 and TRBJ2-3, with no clear D. The germline V gene has CDR1 MNHEY and CDR2 SMNVEV (reference sequence). V was cut by 8 bases and J by 8 bases, with 8 bases left in between. The CDR3 runs 10 residues. The CDR3 region is CASGFGTQYF. CDR3 DNA: TGTGCCAGCGGGTTCGGTACGCAGTATTTT.